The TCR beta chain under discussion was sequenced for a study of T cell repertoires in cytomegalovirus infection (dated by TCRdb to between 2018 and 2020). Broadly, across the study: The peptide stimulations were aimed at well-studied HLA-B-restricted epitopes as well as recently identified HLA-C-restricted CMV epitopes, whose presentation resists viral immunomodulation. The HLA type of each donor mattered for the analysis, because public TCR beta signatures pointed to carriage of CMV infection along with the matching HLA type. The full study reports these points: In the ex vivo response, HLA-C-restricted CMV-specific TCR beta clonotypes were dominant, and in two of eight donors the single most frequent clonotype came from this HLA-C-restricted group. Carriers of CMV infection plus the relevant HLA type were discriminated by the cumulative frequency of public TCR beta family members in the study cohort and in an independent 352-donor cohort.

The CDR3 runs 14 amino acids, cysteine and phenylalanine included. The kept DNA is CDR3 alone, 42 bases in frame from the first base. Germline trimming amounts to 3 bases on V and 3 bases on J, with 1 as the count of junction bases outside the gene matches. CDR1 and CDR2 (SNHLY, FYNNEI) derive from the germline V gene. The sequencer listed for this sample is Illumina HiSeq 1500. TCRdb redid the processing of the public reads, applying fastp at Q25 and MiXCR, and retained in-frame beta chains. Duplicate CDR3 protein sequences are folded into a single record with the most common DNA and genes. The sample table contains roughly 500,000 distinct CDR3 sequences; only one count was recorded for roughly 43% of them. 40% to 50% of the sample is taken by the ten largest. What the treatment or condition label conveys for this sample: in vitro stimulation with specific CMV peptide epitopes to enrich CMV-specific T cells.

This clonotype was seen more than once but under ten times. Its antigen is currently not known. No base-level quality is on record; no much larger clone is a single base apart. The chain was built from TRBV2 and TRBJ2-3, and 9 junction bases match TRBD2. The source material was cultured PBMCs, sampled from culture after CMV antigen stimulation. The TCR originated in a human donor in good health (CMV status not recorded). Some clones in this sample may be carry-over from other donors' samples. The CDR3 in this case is CASSDAGGTDTQYF. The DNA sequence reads TGTGCCAGCAGTGATGCGGGAGGGACAGATACGCAGTATTTT. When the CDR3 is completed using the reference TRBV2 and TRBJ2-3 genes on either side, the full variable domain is EPEVTQTPSHQVTQMGQEVILRCVPISNHLYFYWYRQILGQKVEFLVSFYNNEISEKSEIFDDQFSVERPDGSNFTLKIRSTKLEDSAMYFCASSDAGGTDTQYFGPGTRLTVL.